This T cell receptor (beta chain) comes out of a study of T cell responses to AZD1222 COVID-19 vaccine. Second doses were pooled across both intervals (about 4 or about 12 weeks). CDR1 and CDR2 from the germline V gene are MNHEY and SVGAGI. With 6 bases clipped from V and 4 bases from J, the junction kept 7 bases outside the gene matches. This CDR3 is built from 15 residues. The protocol was immunoSEQ multiplex PCR, while the TCRdb copy is restricted to in-frame clones and leaves out a portion. The sample contains under 150,000 clones, 88% of which appear only once. The V gene is TRBV6-5, the J gene TRBJ2-5, with 11 bases fitting TRBD2. The receptor was derived from an adult who received the AZD1222 COVID-19 vaccine. The sequencing used peripheral blood, collected 28 days after the second AZD1222 dose. The CDR3 sequence: CASRSSGGAVETQYF. The CDR3 DNA reads TGTGCCAGCAGGAGTAGCGGGGGGGCGGTAGAGACCCAGTACTTC.